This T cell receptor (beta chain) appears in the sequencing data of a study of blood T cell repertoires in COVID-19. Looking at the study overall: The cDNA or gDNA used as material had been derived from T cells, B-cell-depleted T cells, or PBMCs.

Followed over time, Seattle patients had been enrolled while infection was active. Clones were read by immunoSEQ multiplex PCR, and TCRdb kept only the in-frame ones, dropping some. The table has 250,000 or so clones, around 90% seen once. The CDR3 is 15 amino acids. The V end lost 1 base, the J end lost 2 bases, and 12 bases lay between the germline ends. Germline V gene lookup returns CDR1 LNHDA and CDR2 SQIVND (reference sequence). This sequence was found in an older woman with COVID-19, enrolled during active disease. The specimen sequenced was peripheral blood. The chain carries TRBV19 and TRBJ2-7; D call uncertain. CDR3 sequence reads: CASSIGSRVAYEQYF. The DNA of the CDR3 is TGTGCCAGTAGTATAGGTAGCAGAGTGGCCTACGAGCAGTACTTC.